This T cell receptor (beta chain) was captured by sequencing in a study of shared clonotypes between healthy human individuals. Of note for this clone: Its antigen is still unknown.

Assay: immunoSEQ multiplex PCR; the TCRdb copy retains only in-frame clones and omits some. The sample lists approximately 500,000 clones, approximately 80% occurring once. Unmatched junction bases numbered 2, after V lost 5 bases and J lost 2 bases. Germline V lookup: CDR1 SGHVS, CDR2 FQNEAQ. CDR3 size: 14 residues. Study-wide results and caveats: The authors expected sequencing depth to affect clonotype sharing among donors.

The J gene is TRBJ1-5, the V gene TRBV7-8; 8 bases are a match to TRBD1. The origin of this receptor is a woman between 40 and 50 years old in good health. Some clones in this sample may be carry-over from other donors' samples. The sample was PBMCs. As DNA, the CDR3 is TGTGCCAGCAGCCCGGACAGGGGCAATCAGCCCCAGCATTTT. It codes for CASSPDRGNQPQHF.